These 2 T cell receptor beta chains were all obtained from the same sample, sequenced in a study of cytomegalovirus exposure and HLA in healthy donors. With 60 Vbeta and 13 Jbeta primers, the PCR was carried out. The assay was immunoSEQ multiplex PCR, and TCRdb's table has in-frame clones only and misses some. Here the sample spans roughly 180,000 clones, 80% being singletons. Sequences were obtained from PBMCs. These TCRs come from a man between 25 and 39 years old in good health and CMV-seronegative.

The V and J genes are TRBV7-3 and TRBJ1-2; 7 positions match TRBD1. V dropped 5 bases and J dropped 6; count of bases not matched to a gene: 12. CDR3 size: 15 residues. Looked up from germline, CDR1 is SGHTA and CDR2 is FQGTGA. CDR3 sequence: CASSLTGSTGDGYTF. The CDR3 region has the DNA TGTGCCAGCAGCCTGACAGGGTCCACAGGTGATGGCTACACCTTC.

This clone was counted only a few times. The chain is built from TRBV6-5 and TRBJ1-5, with D possibly matching TRBD1 (5 bases). The V gene lost 2 bases and the J gene lost 3 bases, with 8 bases spanning the gap. From germline, CDR1 is MNHEY and CDR2 SVGAGI. CDR3 length equals 14 residues. Written as DNA, the CDR3 is TGTGCCAGCAGTTACAACAGGCTCAATCAGCCCCAGCATTTT. Protein sequence: CASSYNRLNQPQHF.